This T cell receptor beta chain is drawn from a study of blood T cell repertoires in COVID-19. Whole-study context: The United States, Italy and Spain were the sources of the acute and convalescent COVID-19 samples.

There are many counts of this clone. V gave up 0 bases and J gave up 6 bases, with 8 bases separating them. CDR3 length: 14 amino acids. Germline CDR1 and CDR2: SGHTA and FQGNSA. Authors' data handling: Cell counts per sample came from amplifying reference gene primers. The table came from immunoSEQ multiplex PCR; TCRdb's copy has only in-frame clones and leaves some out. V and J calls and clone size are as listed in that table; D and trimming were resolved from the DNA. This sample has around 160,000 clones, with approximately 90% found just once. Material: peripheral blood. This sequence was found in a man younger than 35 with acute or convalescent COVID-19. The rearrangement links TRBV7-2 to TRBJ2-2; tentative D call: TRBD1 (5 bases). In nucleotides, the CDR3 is TGTGCCAGCAGCTTAGCCCAGGGCCCCGGGGAGCTGTTTTTT. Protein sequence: CASSLAQGPGELFF.